This T cell receptor (beta chain) was observed in a study of cytomegalovirus exposure and HLA in healthy donors. Study-level findings and limits: Further analysis, carried out later, found HLA-associated TCR beta chains more clonally expanded than equally common other chains. Later analysis identified a missense DCLRE1C variant that was linked to TCR beta V- and J-gene trimming. As confirmed in vitro, three CMV-associated chains were specific for CMV antigens.

The primer mix had 60 Vbeta and 13 Jbeta primers. In the authors' methods: As a later analysis found, there were 78 million or so unique TCR beta chains, of which about 10 million were shared. The table came from immunoSEQ multiplex PCR; TCRdb's copy has only in-frame clones and leaves some out. V and J calls and clone size follow that table, whereas D and trimming were derived from the DNA. The top ten clones hold about 9.4% of a sample with about 210,000 clones, about 80% of them seen once. The CDR3 covers 15 residues. V was cut by 5 bases and J by 2 bases, with 16 bases left in between. Germline V gives CDR1 SGHTA, CDR2 FQGTGA. Points on this clone: Its antigen is not known.

The chain uses TRBV7-3 and TRBJ2-7; D is perhaps TRBD2 (6 bases). This receptor was taken from a woman between 45 and 60 years old in good health and CMV-seropositive. Sequencing used PBMCs. The CDR3 nucleotides read TGTGCCAGCAGCAACGGGGGATTGGGTCCCTACGAGCAGTACTTC. The encoded protein is CASSNGGLGPYEQYF.